This T cell receptor beta chain was observed in a study of blood T cell repertoires in COVID-19. Turning to the study itself: COVID-19 samples, acute and convalescent, were from the United States, Italy and Spain. T cells, B-cell-depleted T cells, or PBMCs supplied cDNA or gDNA.

The authors' processing: Amplification of reference gene primers was used by the study to estimate nucleated cell counts. TCRdb keeps only in-frame clones here, not all; method: immunoSEQ multiplex PCR. Clone size and V and J calls were adopted from that table, with D and trimming inferred from the DNA. Among some 240,000 clones, 70% to 85% were seen once, and the ten largest hold 1.4%. Unmatched junction bases numbered 6, after V lost 8 bases and J lost 8 bases. This CDR3 contains 12 residues. Germline CDR1 is MDHEN and CDR2 is SYDVKM. The source of this sequence is a middle-aged woman who had recovered from COVID-19. Sequenced material: peripheral blood. The rearrangement links TRBV28 to TRBJ2-1, with 7 bases lining up with TRBD1. In DNA, the CDR3 is TGTGCCAGCCGTGACAGGGCCCATGAGCAGTTCTTC. It is translated as CASRDRAHEQFF.